What follows is one T cell receptor (beta chain) and its context. The sample originates from a study of blood T cell repertoires in COVID-19. Study-wide background: Specimens from acute and convalescent COVID-19 originated in the United States, Italy and Spain.

The protocol was immunoSEQ multiplex PCR, while the TCRdb copy is restricted to in-frame clones and leaves out a portion. Of 250,000 to 400,000 clones listed, 88% are singletons. The germline CDR1 and CDR2 sequences are SQVTM and ANQGSEA. This CDR3 region has 12 residues. V was cut by 4 bases and J by 2 bases, with 8 bases left in between. This receptor was obtained from a woman under 40 with COVID-19, enrolled during active disease. This chain links TRBV29-1 with TRBJ1-2; possibly TRBD1 for D (5 bases). The sample consisted of peripheral blood. The CDR3 loop is CSVVTDNYGYTF. For the CDR3, the DNA is TGCAGCGTTGTGACAGACAACTATGGCTACACCTTC.